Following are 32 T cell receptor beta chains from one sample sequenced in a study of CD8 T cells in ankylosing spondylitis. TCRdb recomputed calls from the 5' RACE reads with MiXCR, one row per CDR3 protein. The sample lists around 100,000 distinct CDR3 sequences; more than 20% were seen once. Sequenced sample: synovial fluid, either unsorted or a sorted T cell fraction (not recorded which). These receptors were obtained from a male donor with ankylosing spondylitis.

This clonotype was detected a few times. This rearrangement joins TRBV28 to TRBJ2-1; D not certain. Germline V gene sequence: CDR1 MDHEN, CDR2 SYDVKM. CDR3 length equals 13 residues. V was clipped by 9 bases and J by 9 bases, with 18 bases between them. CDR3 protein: CASRDSRHGEQFF. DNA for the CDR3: TGTGCCAGTAGGGATTCCCGCCACGGTGAGCAGTTCTTC.

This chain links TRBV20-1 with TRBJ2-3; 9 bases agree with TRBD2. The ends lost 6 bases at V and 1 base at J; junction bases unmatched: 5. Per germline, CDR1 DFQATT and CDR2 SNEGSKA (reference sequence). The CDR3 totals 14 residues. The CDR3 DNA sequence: TGCAGTGCAGCCTCTAGCGGGGGCACAGATACGCAGTATTTT. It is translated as CSAASSGGTDTQYF.

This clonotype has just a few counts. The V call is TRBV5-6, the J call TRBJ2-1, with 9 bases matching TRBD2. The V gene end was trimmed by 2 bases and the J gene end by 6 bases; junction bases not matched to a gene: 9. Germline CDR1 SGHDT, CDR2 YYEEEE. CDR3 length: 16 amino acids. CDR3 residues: CASSLGAGGPANEQFF. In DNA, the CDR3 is TGTGCCAGCAGCTTAGGAGCGGGAGGTCCCGCCAATGAGCAGTTCTTC.

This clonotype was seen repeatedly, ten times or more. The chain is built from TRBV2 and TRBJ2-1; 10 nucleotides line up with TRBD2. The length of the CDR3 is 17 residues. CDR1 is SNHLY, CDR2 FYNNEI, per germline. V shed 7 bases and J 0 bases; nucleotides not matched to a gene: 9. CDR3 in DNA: TGTGCCAGCAAGGTACTAGCGGGGCCGAGCTCCTACAATGAGCAGTTCTTC. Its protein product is CASKVLAGPSSYNEQFF.

CDR3: CSAAGVGNTEAFF. The CDR3 DNA sequence: TGCAGTGCCGCGGGGGTCGGGAACACTGAAGCTTTCTTT. The chain employs TRBV20-1 and TRBJ1-1, with D possibly TRBD1 on 5 matching bases. This CDR3 has 13 residues. Trimming pared 6 bases from V and 1 base from J, leaving 12 bases between. Germline values: CDR1 DFQATT, CDR2 SNEGSKA (reference sequence).

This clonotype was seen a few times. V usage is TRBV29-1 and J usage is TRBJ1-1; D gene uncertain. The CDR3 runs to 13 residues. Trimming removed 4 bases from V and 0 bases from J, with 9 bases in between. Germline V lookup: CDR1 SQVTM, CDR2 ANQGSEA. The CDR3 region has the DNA TGCAGCGTTGCTCTACGGTTGAACACTGAAGCTTTCTTT. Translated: CSVALRLNTEAFF.

CDR3 DNA: TGTGCCAGTAGTACGGCCAGGGGTGGGGACGAGCAGTACTTC. Amino acid sequence: CASSTARGGDEQYF. The rearrangement uses TRBV19 and TRBJ2-7; TRBD1 might be the D (6 bases). The CDR3 is 14 residues long. V was clipped by 4 bases and J by 5 bases, with 15 bases between them. Germline V gives CDR1 LNHDA, CDR2 SQIVND (reference sequence).

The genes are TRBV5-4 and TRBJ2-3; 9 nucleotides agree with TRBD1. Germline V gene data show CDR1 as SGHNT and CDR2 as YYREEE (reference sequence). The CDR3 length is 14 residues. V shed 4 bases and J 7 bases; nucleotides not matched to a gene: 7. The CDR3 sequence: CASSERTGANTQYF. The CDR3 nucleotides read TGTGCCAGCAGCGAACGGACAGGGGCAAATACGCAGTATTTT.

This chain's CDR3 is CASSQGGLRSPLHF. In DNA form, the CDR3 reads TGCGCCAGCAGCCAGGGGGGGTTAAGGTCACCCCTCCACTTT. The chain has TRBV5-1 and TRBJ1-6; 7 nucleotides align to TRBD1. The germline V gene has CDR1 SGHRS and CDR2 YFSETQ. J lost 10 bases, V lost 4 bases, and 8 bases had no gene match. This CDR3 contains 14 residues.

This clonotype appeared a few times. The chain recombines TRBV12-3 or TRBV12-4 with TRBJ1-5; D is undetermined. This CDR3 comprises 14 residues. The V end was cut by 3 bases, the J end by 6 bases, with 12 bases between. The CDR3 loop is CASSLEGRIQPQHF. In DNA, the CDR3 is TGTGCCAGCAGTTTGGAAGGGAGGATTCAGCCCCAGCATTTT.

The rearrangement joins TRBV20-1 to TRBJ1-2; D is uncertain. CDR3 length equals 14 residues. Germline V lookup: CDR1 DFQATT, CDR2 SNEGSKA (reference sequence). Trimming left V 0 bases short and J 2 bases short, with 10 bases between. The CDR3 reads CSARDLGSNYGYTF. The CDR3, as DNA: TGCAGTGCTAGAGATCTGGGGTCGAACTATGGCTACACCTTC.

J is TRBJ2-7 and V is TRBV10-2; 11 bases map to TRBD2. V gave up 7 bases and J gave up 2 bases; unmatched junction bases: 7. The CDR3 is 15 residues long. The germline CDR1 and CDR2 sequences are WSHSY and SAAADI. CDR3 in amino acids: CASKFLAGGPYEQYF. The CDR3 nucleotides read TGCGCCAGCAAATTCTTAGCGGGAGGGCCCTACGAGCAGTACTTC.

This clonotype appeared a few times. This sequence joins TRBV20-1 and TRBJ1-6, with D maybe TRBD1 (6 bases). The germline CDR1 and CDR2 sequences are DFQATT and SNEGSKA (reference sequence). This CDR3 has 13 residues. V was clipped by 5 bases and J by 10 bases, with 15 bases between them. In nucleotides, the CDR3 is TGCAGTGCTTATGAGGGGGGTCGGTCACCCCTCCACTTT. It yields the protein CSAYEGGRSPLHF.

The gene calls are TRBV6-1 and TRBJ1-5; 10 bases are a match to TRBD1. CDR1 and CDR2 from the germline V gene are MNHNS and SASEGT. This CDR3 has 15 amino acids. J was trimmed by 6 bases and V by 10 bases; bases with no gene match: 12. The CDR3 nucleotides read TGTGCCACCGACATGGGACAGGGGCGATTTCAGCCCCAGCATTTT. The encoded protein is CATDMGQGRFQPQHF.

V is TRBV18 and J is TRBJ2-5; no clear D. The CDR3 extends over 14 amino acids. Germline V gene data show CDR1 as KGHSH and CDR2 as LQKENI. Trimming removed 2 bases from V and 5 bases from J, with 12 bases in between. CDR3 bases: TGTGCCAGCTCACCAGAGAGTGACGGGGAGACCCAGTACTTC. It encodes CASSPESDGETQYF.

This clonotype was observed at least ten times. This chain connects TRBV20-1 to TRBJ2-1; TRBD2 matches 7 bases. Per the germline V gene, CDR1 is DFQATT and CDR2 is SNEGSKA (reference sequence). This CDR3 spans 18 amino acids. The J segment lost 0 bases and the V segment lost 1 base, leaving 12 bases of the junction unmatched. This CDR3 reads CSARVGLGGGHSYNEQFF. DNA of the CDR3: TGCAGTGCTAGAGTGGGTCTGGGGGGAGGGCACTCCTACAATGAGCAGTTCTTC.

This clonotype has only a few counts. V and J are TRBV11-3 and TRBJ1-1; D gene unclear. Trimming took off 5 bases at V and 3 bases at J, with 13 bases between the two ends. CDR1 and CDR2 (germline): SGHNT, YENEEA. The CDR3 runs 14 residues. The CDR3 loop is CASSPGGKDTEAFF. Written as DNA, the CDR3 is TGTGCCAGCAGCCCCGGCGGGAAGGACACTGAAGCTTTCTTT.

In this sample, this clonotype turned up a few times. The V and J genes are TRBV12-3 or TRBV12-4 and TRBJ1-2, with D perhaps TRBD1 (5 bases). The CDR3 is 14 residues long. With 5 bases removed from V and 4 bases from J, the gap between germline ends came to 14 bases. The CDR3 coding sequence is TGTGCCAGCAGTCCCAACCCGGGACTCTATGGCTACACCTTC. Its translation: CASSPNPGLYGYTF.

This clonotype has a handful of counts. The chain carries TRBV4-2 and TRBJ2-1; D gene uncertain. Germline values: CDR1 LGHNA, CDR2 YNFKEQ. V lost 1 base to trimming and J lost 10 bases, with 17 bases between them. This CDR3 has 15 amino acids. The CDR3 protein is CASSQAFGKRGEQFF. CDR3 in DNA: TGTGCCAGCAGCCAAGCATTCGGAAAACGAGGAGAGCAGTTCTTC.

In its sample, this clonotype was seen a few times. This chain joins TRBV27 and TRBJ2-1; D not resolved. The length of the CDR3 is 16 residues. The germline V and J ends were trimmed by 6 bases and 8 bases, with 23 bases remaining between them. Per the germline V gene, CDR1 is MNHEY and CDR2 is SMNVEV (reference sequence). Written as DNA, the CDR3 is TGTGCCAGCAGAAGCCTAGACACTGGGCCATCACATGAGCAGTTCTTC. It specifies CASRSLDTGPSHEQFF.

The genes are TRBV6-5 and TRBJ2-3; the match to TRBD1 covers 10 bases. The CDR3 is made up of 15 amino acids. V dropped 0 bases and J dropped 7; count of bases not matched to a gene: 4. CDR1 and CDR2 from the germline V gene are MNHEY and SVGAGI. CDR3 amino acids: CASSYSMGQGNTQYF. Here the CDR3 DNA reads TGTGCCAGCAGTTACTCGATGGGACAGGGGAATACGCAGTATTTT.

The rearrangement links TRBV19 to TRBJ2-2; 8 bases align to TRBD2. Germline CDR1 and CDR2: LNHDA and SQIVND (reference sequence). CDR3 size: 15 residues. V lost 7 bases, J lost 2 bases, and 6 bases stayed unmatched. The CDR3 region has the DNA TGTGCCAGTACCCCGGGACTAGAAAACACCGGGGAGCTGTTTTTT. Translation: CASTPGLENTGELFF.

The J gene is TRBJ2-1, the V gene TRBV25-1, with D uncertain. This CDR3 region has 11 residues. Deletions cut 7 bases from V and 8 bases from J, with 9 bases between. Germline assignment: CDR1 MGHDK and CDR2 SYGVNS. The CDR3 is CASTWDDEQFF. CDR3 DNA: TGTGCCAGCACGTGGGATGATGAGCAGTTCTTC.

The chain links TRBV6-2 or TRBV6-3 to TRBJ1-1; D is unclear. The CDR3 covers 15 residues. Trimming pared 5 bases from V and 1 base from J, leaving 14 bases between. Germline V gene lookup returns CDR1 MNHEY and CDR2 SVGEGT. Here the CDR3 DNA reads TGTGCCAGCAGTCGCCCCGGTGAGGGGAACACTGAAGCTTTCTTT. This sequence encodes CASSRPGEGNTEAFF.

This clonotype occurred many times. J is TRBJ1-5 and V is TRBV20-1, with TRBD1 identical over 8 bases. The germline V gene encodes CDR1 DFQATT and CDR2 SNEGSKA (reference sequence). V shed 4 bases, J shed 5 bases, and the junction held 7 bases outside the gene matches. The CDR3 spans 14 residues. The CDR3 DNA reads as TGCAGTGCTATAGACAGGGGTGGGTATCAGCCCCAGCATTTT. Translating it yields CSAIDRGGYQPQHF.

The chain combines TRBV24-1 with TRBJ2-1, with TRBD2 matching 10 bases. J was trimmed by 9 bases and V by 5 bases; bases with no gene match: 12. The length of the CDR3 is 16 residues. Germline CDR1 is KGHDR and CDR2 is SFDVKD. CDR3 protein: CATSGPEASGSFEQFF. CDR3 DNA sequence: TGTGCCACCAGTGGACCCGAGGCTAGCGGGAGTTTTGAGCAGTTCTTC.

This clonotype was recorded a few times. This CDR3 reads CAWSTGQGYGELFF. The CDR3 nucleotides are TGTGCCTGGAGTACGGGACAGGGTTACGGGGAGCTGTTTTTT. The chain uses TRBV30 and TRBJ2-2; 9 bases line up with TRBD1. From germline, CDR1 is GTSNPN and CDR2 SVGIG (reference sequence). V gave up 2 bases and J gave up 7 bases; unmatched junction bases: 5. This CDR3 is 14 amino acids long.

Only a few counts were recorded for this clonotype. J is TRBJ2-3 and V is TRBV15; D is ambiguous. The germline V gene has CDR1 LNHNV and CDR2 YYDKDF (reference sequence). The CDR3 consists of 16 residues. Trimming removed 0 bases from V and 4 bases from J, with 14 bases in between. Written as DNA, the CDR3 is TGTGCCACCAGCAGAGATCGGAGCCAAAGGGCAGATACGCAGTATTTT. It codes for CATSRDRSQRADTQYF.

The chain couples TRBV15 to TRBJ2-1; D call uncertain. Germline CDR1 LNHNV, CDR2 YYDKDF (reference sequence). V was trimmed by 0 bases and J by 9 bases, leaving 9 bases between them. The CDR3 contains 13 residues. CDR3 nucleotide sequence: TGTGCCACCAGCAGAGATGCCCTGGCTGAGCAGTTCTTC. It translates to CATSRDALAEQFF.

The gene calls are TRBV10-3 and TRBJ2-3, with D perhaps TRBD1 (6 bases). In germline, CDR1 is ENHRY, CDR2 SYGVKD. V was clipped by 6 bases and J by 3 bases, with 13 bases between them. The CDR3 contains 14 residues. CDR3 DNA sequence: TGTGCCATCAGCACAGGGACGATTACAGATACGCAGTATTTT. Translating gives CAISTGTITDTQYF.

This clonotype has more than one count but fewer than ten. CDR3 coding DNA: TGTGCCACCAGTGATGACCCGGGTAGCACAGATACGCAGTATTTT. Translated, it gives CATSDDPGSTDTQYF. This chain joins TRBV24-1 and TRBJ2-3; D is undetermined. Trimming pared 3 bases from V and 0 bases from J, leaving 9 bases between. From germline, CDR1 is KGHDR and CDR2 SFDVKD. CDR3 length: 15 amino acids.

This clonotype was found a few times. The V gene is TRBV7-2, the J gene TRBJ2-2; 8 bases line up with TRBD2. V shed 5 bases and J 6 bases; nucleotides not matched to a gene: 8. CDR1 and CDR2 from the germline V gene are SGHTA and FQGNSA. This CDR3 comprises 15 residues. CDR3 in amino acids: CASSPGGGAAGELFF. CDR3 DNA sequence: TGTGCCAGCAGCCCCGGGGGGGGCGCCGCCGGGGAGCTGTTTTTT.